The 16 T cell receptor beta chains listed next were all sequenced from one sample in a study of blood T cell repertoires in COVID-19. Clones were read by immunoSEQ multiplex PCR, and TCRdb kept only the in-frame ones, dropping some. The sample comprises roughly 64,000 clones, around three quarters of which are singletons, and roughly 4.8% rests with the top ten. The sequenced sample was peripheral blood. The receptors come from a human donor in a cohort sampled during active COVID-19.

CDR3 nucleotide sequence: TGCGCCAGCAGTCAATCGACAGGGGGTTGGGCCCTCCACTTT. Protein sequence: CASSQSTGGWALHF. The V and J genes are TRBV23-1 and TRBJ1-6; 9 bases are a match to TRBD1. TRBV23-1 is an ORF for which the function is uncertain. This CDR3 has 14 amino acids. The ends lost 0 bases at V and 14 bases at J; junction bases unmatched: 5.

V usage is TRBV5-1 and J usage is TRBJ2-1, with 10 bases identical to TRBD2. The CDR3 loop spans 15 amino acids. Germline V gene lookup returns CDR1 SGHRS and CDR2 YFSETQ. Trimming cost V 4 bases and J 5 bases; bases outside gene matches: 6. The CDR3 region has the DNA TGCGCCAGCAGCCCTCTAGCGGGGGCCAACAATGAGCAGTTCTTC. As protein: CASSPLAGANNEQFF.

The V gene is TRBV6-2 or TRBV6-3, the J gene TRBJ1-5, with D uncertain. Germline V gives CDR1 MNHEY, CDR2 SVGEGT. Deletions cut 5 bases from V and 5 bases from J, with 16 bases between. The CDR3 consists of 15 residues. CDR3 in DNA: TGTGCCAGCAGTAGGAGCGGAAGCCCCGATCAGCCCCAGCATTTT. Translated: CASSRSGSPDQPQHF.

This clone was counted a few times. The chain is built from TRBV3-1 (or the pseudogene TRBV3-2) and TRBJ2-2; 8 nucleotides agree with TRBD2. This CDR3 has 16 amino acids. J gave up 3 bases and V 5 bases, and 8 bases lay outside the gene matches. Germline V gives CDR1 LGHDT, CDR2 YNNKEL (reference sequence). The CDR3, as DNA: TGTGCCAGCAGCGCCCGCCGGGGGGGCGACACCGGGGAGCTGTTTTTT. Translating gives CASSARRGGDTGELFF.

The V and J genes are TRBV27 and TRBJ2-5; the D gene is possibly TRBD1 (5 bases). The CDR3 covers 16 residues. Per the germline V gene, CDR1 is MNHEY and CDR2 is SMNVEV (reference sequence). V was cut by 6 bases and J by 0 bases, with 17 bases left in between. Here the CDR3 reads CASSPTGAPYQETQYF. The CDR3 nucleotides read TGTGCCAGCAGCCCCACTGGGGCCCCGTACCAAGAGACCCAGTACTTC.

CDR3 protein: CASIPDRDTEAFF. Written as DNA, the CDR3 is TGTGCCAGCATTCCGGACAGGGACACTGAAGCTTTCTTT. The chain uses TRBV2 and TRBJ1-1, with TRBD1 matching over 8 bases. This CDR3 contains 13 residues. Germline values: CDR1 SNHLY, CDR2 FYNNEI. V lost 7 bases, J lost 3 bases, and 4 bases stayed unmatched.

In this sample, this clone is medium-sized (0.01 to 0.1%). The J gene is TRBJ1-1, the V gene TRBV27, with D unclear. The CDR3 contains 15 residues. The germline V gene has CDR1 MNHEY and CDR2 SMNVEV (reference sequence). Trimming left V 5 bases short and J 4 bases short, with 17 bases between. CDR3 sequence: CASSQSSRGGTEAFF. For the CDR3, the DNA is TGTGCCAGCAGTCAGAGTTCGCGGGGAGGCACTGAAGCTTTCTTT.

This clone came up once. The chain links TRBV29-1 to TRBJ1-2, with D possibly TRBD1 on 6 matching bases. CDR3 length: 14 residues. V lost 1 base to trimming and J lost 4 bases, with 13 bases between them. The germline V gene encodes CDR1 SQVTM and CDR2 ANQGSEA. CDR3 DNA: TGCAGCGTTGAAGGGGGCGGGGGGCCCTATGGCTACACCTTC. Its translation is CSVEGGGGPYGYTF.

This chain links TRBV6-5 with TRBJ1-1, with D perhaps TRBD1 (5 bases). CDR1 and CDR2 (germline): MNHEY, SVGAGI. Trimming removed 6 bases at V and 0 bases at J, with 8 bases between. The CDR3 is 13 residues long. This CDR3 is CASRDRMNTEAFF. CDR3 nucleotide sequence: TGTGCCAGCAGAGACAGAATGAACACTGAAGCTTTCTTT.

The rearrangement uses TRBV24-1 and TRBJ2-2, with 9 bases aligning to TRBD1. Per germline, CDR1 KGHDR and CDR2 SFDVKD. The CDR3 sequence is 17 residues long. V shed 5 bases, J shed 2 bases, and the junction held 8 bases outside the gene matches. The CDR3 region has the DNA TGTGCCACCAGTGCCGGGACAGGGCGACCCAACACCGGGGAGCTGTTTTTT. Translating it yields CATSAGTGRPNTGELFF.

This chain uses TRBV29-1 with TRBJ2-5, with D perhaps TRBD2 (6 bases). This CDR3 has 14 residues. The germline V and J ends were trimmed by 7 bases and 1 base, with 16 bases remaining between them. CDR1 is SQVTM and CDR2 is ANQGSEA in the germline V gene. The CDR3 region has the DNA TGCAGCGCCATCGGCGGGGCGGTCCAAGAGACCCAGTACTTC. It is translated as CSAIGGAVQETQYF.

The chain links TRBV2 to TRBJ1-2; the match to TRBD1 covers 7 bases. This CDR3 has 11 amino acids. J lost 8 bases, V lost 4 bases, and 1 base had no gene match. Germline V CDR1 and CDR2: SNHLY, FYNNEI. DNA of the CDR3: TGTGCCAGCAGTGGACAGGGAGGCTACACCTTC. Translating it yields CASSGQGGYTF.

The chain couples TRBV6-6 to TRBJ2-1; 10 nucleotides line up with TRBD1. CDR1 MNHNY and CDR2 SVGAGI come from the germline V gene (reference sequence). The CDR3 runs to 14 residues. V trimming: 6 bases; J trimming: 4 bases; junction bases outside the gene matches: 3. In DNA, the CDR3 is TGTGCCAGCAGGGACAGGGGGGAATACAATGAGCAGTTCTTC. Translation gives CASRDRGEYNEQFF.

Only a few counts were recorded for this clone. This chain joins TRBV5-6 and TRBJ2-5; 8 nucleotides align to TRBD2. CDR1 and CDR2 (germline): SGHDT, YYEEEE. J was trimmed by 4 bases and V by 4 bases; bases with no gene match: 3. This CDR3 has 13 amino acids. CDR3 region: CASSPGGVETQYF. In DNA form, the CDR3 reads TGTGCCAGCAGCCCGGGGGGGGTAGAGACCCAGTACTTC.

This clone was seen ten or more times. This chain joins TRBV30 and TRBJ1-3, with 11 positions matching TRBD1. With V trimmed by 3 bases and J by 0 bases, 19 bases remained unmatched. The CDR3 contains 21 residues. CDR1 is GTSNPN and CDR2 is SVGIG in the germline V gene (reference sequence). The CDR3 spells CAWRGQGAASFRSSSGNTIYF. The CDR3 nucleotides are TGTGCCTGGAGAGGACAGGGGGCTGCGTCCTTTCGATCCAGCTCTGGAAACACCATATATTTT.

The CDR3, as DNA: TGTGCCAGCAGTTACGGCGGGGGGGCCCCCTACGAGCAGTACTTC. Protein sequence: CASSYGGGAPYEQYF. V usage is TRBV6-2 or TRBV6-3 and J usage is TRBJ2-7; TRBD2 matches 9 bases. Germline CDR1 reads MNHEY; CDR2 reads SVGEGT. The CDR3 runs 15 residues. The ends lost 2 bases at V and 2 bases at J; junction bases unmatched: 4.